This TCR beta chain was documented in a study of cytomegalovirus exposure and HLA in healthy donors. In regard to this clone: The antigen is undetermined.

Broader study findings: Several of the most significant clusters appeared linked to common viral pathogens, based on a later analysis. HLA-A and HLA-B allele assignments for most subjects were reportedly predicted accurately using TCR beta sequences. According to an earlier analysis, most TCR beta V segments yielded productive rearrangements about 90% or about 30% of the time. Cytomegalovirus status was reportedly diagnosed by the classifier with high specificity and sensitivity.

The PCR was carried out with 60 Vbeta primers and 13 Jbeta primers. Some clones are missing from TCRdb's copy, which holds only in-frame ones; the method was immunoSEQ multiplex PCR. Of around 200,000 clones listed, 84% were seen once; the top ten hold roughly 2.6%. Germline trimming cut 0 bases from V and 7 bases from J; bases unmatched to any gene: 8. This CDR3 region has 15 residues. From germline, CDR1 is SEHNR and CDR2 FQNEAQ (reference sequence). The genes are TRBV7-9 and TRBJ1-2; TRBD1 matches at 7 bases. This sequence was found in a woman aged 45-60 years in good health and CMV-seropositive. Specimen: PBMCs. CDR3 DNA sequence: TGTGCCAGCAGCTTAGCAGGGCCAGGGGGGCTTGGCTACACCTTC. Amino acids: CASSLAGPGGLGYTF.